Listed below are T cell receptor beta chains from one sample, sequenced in a study of blood T cell repertoires in COVID-19. TCRdb's table, derived via immunoSEQ multiplex PCR, lists solely in-frame clones and lacks some. The sample has some 76,000 clones, about 90% seen once. Sequencing used peripheral blood. Receptor source: a man older than 75 in a cohort sampled during active COVID-19. Both conserved end residues are part of each CDR3. D genes are given only for firm matches. Expanded clones are given a class, and other clones once, few, many or no size at all.

v_gene: TRBV11-3; d_gene: TRBD1; abundance: -; j_gene: TRBJ2-1; CDR3aa: CASSPDRGNEQFF; CDR3nt: TGTGCCAGCAGCCCAGACAGGGGCAATGAGCAGTTCTTC
v_gene: TRBV10-3; d_gene: TRBD1; abundance: once; j_gene: TRBJ1-1; CDR3aa: CAISESRGGVTEAFF; CDR3nt: TGTGCCATCAGTGAGTCTCGAGGGGGCGTCACTGAAGCTTTCTTT
v_gene: TRBV5-5; d_gene: -; abundance: -; j_gene: TRBJ2-5; CDR3aa: CASSLGRQAGEETQYF; CDR3nt: TGTGCCAGCAGCTTGGGACGGCAAGCAGGGGAAGAGACCCAGTACTTC
v_gene: TRBV14; d_gene: TRBD1; abundance: -; j_gene: TRBJ1-1; CDR3aa: CASSQDRWTGLRNTEAFF; CDR3nt: TGTGCCAGCAGCCAAGATAGATGGACAGGGTTACGGAACACTGAAGCTTTCTTT
v_gene: TRBV5-1; d_gene: TRBD1; abundance: -; j_gene: TRBJ2-3; CDR3aa: CASSLSLGGRTDTQYF; CDR3nt: TGCGCCAGCAGCTTGTCTTTAGGGGGCCGCACAGATACGCAGTATTTT
v_gene: TRBV4-1; d_gene: -; abundance: -; j_gene: TRBJ2-3; CDR3aa: CASSQLITDTQYF; CDR3nt: TGCGCCAGCAGCCAACTTATAACAGATACGCAGTATTTT
v_gene: TRBV28; d_gene: -; abundance: -; j_gene: TRBJ2-1; CDR3aa: CASSPLKGEFTYNEQFF; CDR3nt: TGTGCCAGCAGTCCGTTAAAAGGGGAATTTACCTACAATGAGCAGTTCTTC
v_gene: TRBV19; d_gene: -; abundance: -; j_gene: TRBJ2-7; CDR3aa: CASSILGPAGEQYF; CDR3nt: TGTGCCAGTAGTATCTTGGGACCGGCGGGGGAGCAGTACTTC
v_gene: TRBV5-4; d_gene: TRBD2; abundance: -; j_gene: TRBJ2-1; CDR3aa: CASSPSGGAYNEQFF; CDR3nt: TGTGCCAGCAGTCCAAGCGGGGGGGCCTACAATGAGCAGTTCTTC
v_gene: TRBV7-6; d_gene: TRBD1; abundance: few; j_gene: TRBJ1-6; CDR3aa: CASSLVGDRDSPLHF; CDR3nt: TGTGCCAGCAGCTTAGTGGGGGACAGAGATTCACCCCTCCACTTT
v_gene: TRBV7-9; d_gene: TRBD1; abundance: -; j_gene: TRBJ1-2; CDR3aa: CASSLDGQASNYGYTF; CDR3nt: TGTGCCAGCAGCTTAGATGGACAGGCTTCTAACTATGGCTACACCTTC
v_gene: TRBV11-2; d_gene: -; abundance: -; j_gene: TRBJ2-5; CDR3aa: CASSLGLVETQYF; CDR3nt: TGTGCCAGCAGCCTGGGGCTGGTGGAGACCCAGTACTTC
v_gene: TRBV28; d_gene: TRBD1; abundance: few; j_gene: TRBJ2-7; CDR3aa: CASSSPDRGMSYEQYF; CDR3nt: TGTGCCAGCAGTTCCCCAGACAGGGGAATGTCCTACGAGCAGTACTTC
v_gene: TRBV5-1; d_gene: TRBD2; abundance: -; j_gene: TRBJ2-3; CDR3aa: CASSSPGLATDTQYF; CDR3nt: TGCGCCAGCAGCTCCCCGGGACTAGCCACAGATACGCAGTATTTT
v_gene: TRBV24-1; d_gene: -; abundance: -; j_gene: TRBJ1-5; CDR3aa: CATSGGTNQPQHF; CDR3nt: TGTGCCACCAGCGGGGGGACCAATCAGCCCCAGCATTTT
v_gene: TRBV14; d_gene: -; abundance: -; j_gene: TRBJ2-5; CDR3aa: CASSRDRRETQYF; CDR3nt: TGTGCCAGCAGTCGCGACAGACGTGAGACCCAGTACTTC
v_gene: TRBV7-9; d_gene: -; abundance: -; j_gene: TRBJ2-2; CDR3aa: CASSLITNTGELFF; CDR3nt: TGTGCCAGCAGCTTAATAACGAACACCGGGGAGCTGTTTTTT